A single sample is the source of the 5 T cell receptor beta chains below, sequenced in a study of post-analysis software for immune sequencing data. These receptors lack a known antigen. The library was made from cDNA and included unique molecular identifiers. TCRdb re-called the PCR reads through MiXCR, storing one row per CDR3 protein. The sample consists of roughly 700,000 distinct CDR3 sequences, 30% of them appearing once. Regarding the study as a whole: Patients carried five TRBV segments more frequently than controls did, and TRBV5-6, TRBV5-1 and TRBV20-1 were among them.

Sequenced sample: blood. These receptors were taken from a girl aged 5 to 17 with multiple sclerosis.

This clonotype was detected only a few times. The genes are TRBV28 and TRBJ2-3; no firm D call. V lost 3 bases and J 1 base, leaving 26 bases between the germline ends. The CDR3 has 20 residues. Germline CDR1 MDHEN, CDR2 SYDVKM. CDR3 loop: CASSFLYRRVPGVGTDTQYF. CDR3 bases: TGTGCCAGCAGTTTCCTATACCGACGAGTTCCTGGGGTTGGCACAGATACGCAGTATTTT.

This chain connects TRBV2 to TRBJ2-6, with D possibly being TRBD1 or TRBD2 (5 bases each). Trimming removed 4 bases at V and 4 bases at J, with 17 bases between. Per germline, CDR1 SNHLY and CDR2 FYNNEI. There are 17 residues in the CDR3. CDR3 coding DNA: TGTGCCAGCAGTGGAGGGGCTAGAGCGAGCGGGGCCAACGTCCTGACTTTC. Residues: CASSGGARASGANVLTF.

The chain employs TRBV7-2 and TRBJ2-1; 8 bases fit TRBD2. V trimming: 5 bases; J trimming: 8 bases; junction bases outside the gene matches: 14. Germline loops: CDR1 SGHTA, CDR2 FQGNSA. The CDR3 length is 16 residues. CDR3 sequence: CASSPQTGTRSHEQFF. In DNA form, the CDR3 reads TGTGCCAGCAGCCCCCAGACCGGGACTAGGTCCCATGAGCAGTTCTTC.

This clonotype was seen more than once but under ten times. The rearrangement uses TRBV24-1 and TRBJ2-3; 12 bases align to TRBD2. Per germline, CDR1 KGHDR and CDR2 SFDVKD. The CDR3 contains 16 residues. V lost 3 bases and J lost 6; bases outside the gene matches: 6. CDR3 region: CATSDPTSGSDDTQYF. The CDR3 DNA reads as TGTGCCACCAGTGATCCGACTAGCGGGAGTGATGATACGCAGTATTTT.

This rearrangement joins TRBV7-6 to TRBJ2-7; the D call may be TRBD1 or TRBD2 (5 bases each). The CDR3 sequence is 16 residues long. The germline gives CDR1 SGHVS, CDR2 FNYEAQ. V was clipped by 6 bases and J by 2 bases, with 20 bases between them. CDR3 region: CASRPNRDGRPYEQYF. DNA for the CDR3: TGTGCCAGCAGGCCGAATAGGGACGGACGTCCCTACGAGCAGTACTTC.